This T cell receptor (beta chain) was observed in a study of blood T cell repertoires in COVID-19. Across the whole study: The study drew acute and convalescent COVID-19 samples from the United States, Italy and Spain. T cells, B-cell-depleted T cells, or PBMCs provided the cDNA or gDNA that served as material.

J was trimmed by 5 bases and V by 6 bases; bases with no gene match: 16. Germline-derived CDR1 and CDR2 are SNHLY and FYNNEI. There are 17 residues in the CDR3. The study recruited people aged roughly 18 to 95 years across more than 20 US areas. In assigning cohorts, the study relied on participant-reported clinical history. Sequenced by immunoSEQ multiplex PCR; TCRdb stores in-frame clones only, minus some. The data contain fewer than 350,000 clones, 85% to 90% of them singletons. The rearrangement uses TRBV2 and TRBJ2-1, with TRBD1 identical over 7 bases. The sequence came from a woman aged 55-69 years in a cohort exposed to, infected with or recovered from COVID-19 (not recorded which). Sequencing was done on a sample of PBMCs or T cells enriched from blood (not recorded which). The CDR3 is CASRFGQALRANNEQFF. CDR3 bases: TGTGCCAGCAGATTCGGACAGGCTCTAAGGGCTAACAATGAGCAGTTCTTC.